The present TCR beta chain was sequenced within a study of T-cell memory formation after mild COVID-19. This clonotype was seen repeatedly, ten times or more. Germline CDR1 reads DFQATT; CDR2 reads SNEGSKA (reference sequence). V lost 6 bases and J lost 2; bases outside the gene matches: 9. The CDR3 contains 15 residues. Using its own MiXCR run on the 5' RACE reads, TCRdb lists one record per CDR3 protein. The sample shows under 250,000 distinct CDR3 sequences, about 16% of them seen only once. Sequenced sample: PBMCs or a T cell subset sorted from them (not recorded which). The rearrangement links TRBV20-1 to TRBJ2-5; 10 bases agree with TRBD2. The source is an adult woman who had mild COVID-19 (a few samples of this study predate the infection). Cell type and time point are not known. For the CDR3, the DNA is TGCAGTGCGAGGATCGGGACTAGCGATCAAGAGACCCAGTACTTC. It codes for CSARIGTSDQETQYF.